A selection of T cell receptor beta chains follows, all from one sample in a study of blood T cell repertoires in COVID-19. The data were produced by immunoSEQ multiplex PCR, yet TCRdb's version contains in-frame clones alone and is incomplete. The sample has hundreds of thousands of clones, around 90% seen once. Sequencing was carried out using PBMCs or T cells enriched from blood (not recorded which). All receptors come from a woman aged 40 to 50 with acute COVID-19. The CDR3 runs from the conserved cysteine through the conserved F or W. A row's size may be missing; if present it is once, few, many or a size class.

size,V,J,CDR3
.,TRBV18,TRBJ1-1,CASSPMGTNTEAFF
.,TRBV11-3,TRBJ1-1,CASSADRGLTEAFF
once,TRBV7-9,TRBJ2-1,CASSAVRLAGGSYNEQFF
.,TRBV4-1,TRBJ1-4,CASSHGGQGVEKLFF
.,TRBV9,TRBJ2-6,CASSVDIRRGANVLTF
.,TRBV14,TRBJ1-6,CASSIERLNSPLHF
.,TRBV3-1/TRBV3-2,TRBJ2-7,CASSRRRPTSYEQYF
.,TRBV9,TRBJ1-1,CASSVDLLRDTEAFF
.,TRBV5-1,TRBJ2-5,CASSLGQMYQETQYF
.,TRBV5-1,TRBJ1-1,CASSLGEGGVNTEAFF